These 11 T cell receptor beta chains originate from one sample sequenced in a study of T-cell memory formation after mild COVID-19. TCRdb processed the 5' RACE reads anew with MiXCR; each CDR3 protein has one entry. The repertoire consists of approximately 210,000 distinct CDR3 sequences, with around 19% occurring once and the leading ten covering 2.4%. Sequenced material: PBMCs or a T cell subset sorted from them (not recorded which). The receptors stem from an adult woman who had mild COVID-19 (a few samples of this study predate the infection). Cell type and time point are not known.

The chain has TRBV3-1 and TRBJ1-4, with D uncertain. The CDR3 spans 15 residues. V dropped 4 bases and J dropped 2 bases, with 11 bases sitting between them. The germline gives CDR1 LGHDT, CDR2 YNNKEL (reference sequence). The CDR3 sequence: CASSPTPGTNEKLFF. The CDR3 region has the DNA TGTGCCAGCAGCCCCACCCCGGGTACTAATGAAAAACTGTTTTTT.

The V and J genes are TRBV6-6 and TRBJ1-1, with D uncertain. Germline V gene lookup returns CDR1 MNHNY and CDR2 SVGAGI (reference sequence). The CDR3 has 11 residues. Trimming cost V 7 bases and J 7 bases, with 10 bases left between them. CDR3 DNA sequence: TGTGCCAGCATCGGGAGTAGTGAAGCTTTCTTT. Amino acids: CASIGSSEAFF.

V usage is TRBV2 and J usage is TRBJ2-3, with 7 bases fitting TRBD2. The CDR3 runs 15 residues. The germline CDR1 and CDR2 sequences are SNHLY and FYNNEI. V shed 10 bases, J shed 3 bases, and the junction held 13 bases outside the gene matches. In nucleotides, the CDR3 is TGTGCCACTCGGCCATCGGGCGGGAGTACAGATACGCAGTATTTT. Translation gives CATRPSGGSTDTQYF.

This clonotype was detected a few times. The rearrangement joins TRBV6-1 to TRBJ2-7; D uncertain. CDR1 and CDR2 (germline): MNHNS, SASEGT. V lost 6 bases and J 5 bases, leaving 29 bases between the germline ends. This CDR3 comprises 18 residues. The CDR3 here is CASRTSGARRFPTDEQYF. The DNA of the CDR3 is TGTGCCAGCAGGACGTCAGGTGCTCGGCGGTTCCCTACCGACGAGCAGTACTTC.

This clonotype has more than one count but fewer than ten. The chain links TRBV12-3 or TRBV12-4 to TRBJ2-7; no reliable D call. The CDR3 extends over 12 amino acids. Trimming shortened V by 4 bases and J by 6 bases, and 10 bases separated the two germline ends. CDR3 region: CASSSLVSEQYF. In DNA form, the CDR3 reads TGTGCCAGCAGTTCCTTAGTTTCCGAGCAGTACTTC.

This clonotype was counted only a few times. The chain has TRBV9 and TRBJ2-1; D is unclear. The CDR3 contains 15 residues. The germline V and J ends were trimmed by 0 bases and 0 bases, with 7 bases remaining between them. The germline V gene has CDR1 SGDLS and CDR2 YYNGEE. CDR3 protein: CASSVGSSSYNEQFF. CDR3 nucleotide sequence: TGTGCCAGCAGCGTAGGCAGTAGCTCCTACAATGAGCAGTTCTTC. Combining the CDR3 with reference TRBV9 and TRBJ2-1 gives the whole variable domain DSGVTQTPKHLITATGQRVTLRCSPRSGDLSVYWYQQSLDQGLQFLIQYYNGEERAKGNILERFSAQQFPDLHSELNLSSLELGDSALYFCASSVGSSSYNEQFFGPGTRLTVL.

For the CDR3, the DNA is TGCGCCAGCAGCCAAGTCCCCGGGACAAACAATGAGCAGTTCTTC. Translated, it gives CASSQVPGTNNEQFF. The rearrangement uses TRBV4-1 and TRBJ2-1; D possibly corresponds to TRBD1 (6 bases). Trimming removed 1 base from V and 5 bases from J, with 12 bases in between. CDR3 length equals 15 residues. Germline V CDR1 and CDR2: MGHRA, YSYEKL.

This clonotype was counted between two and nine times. The CDR3 spells CATSRALGLRGGRRGYTF. The DNA for the CDR3 is TGTGCCACCAGCAGAGCTCTCGGACTCAGAGGAGGTAGAAGGGGCTACACCTTC. The rearrangement uses TRBV15 and TRBJ1-2; no reliable D call. V lost 1 base to trimming and J lost 8 bases, with 26 bases between them. The germline V gene has CDR1 LNHNV and CDR2 YYDKDF (reference sequence). This CDR3 spans 18 amino acids.

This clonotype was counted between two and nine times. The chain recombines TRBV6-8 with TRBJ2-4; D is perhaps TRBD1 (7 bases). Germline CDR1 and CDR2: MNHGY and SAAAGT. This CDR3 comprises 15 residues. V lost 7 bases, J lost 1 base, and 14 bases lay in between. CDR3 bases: TGTGCCAGCATCGCCAGGGGGAGGGCCAAAAACATTCAGTACTTC. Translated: CASIARGRAKNIQYF.

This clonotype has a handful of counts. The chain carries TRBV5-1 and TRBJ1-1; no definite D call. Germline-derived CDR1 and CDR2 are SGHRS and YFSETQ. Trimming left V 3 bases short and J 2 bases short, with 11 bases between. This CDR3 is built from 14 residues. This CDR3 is CASSSGPANTEAFF. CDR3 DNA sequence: TGCGCCAGCAGCTCCGGGCCAGCCAACACTGAAGCTTTCTTT.

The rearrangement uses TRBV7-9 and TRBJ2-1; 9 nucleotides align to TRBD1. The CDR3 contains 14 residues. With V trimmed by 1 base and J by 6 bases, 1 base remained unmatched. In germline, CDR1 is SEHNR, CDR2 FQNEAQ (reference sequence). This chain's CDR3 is CASSLDRGLNEQFF. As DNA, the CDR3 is TGTGCCAGCAGCTTAGACAGGGGGCTCAATGAGCAGTTCTTC. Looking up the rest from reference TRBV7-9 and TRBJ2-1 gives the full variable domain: DTGVSQNPRHKITKRGQNVTFRCDPISEHNRLYWYRQTLGQGPEFLTYFQNEAQLEKSRLLSDRFSAERPKGSFSTLEIQRTEQGDSAMYLCASSLDRGLNEQFFGPGTRLTVL.